This T cell receptor beta chain was sequenced for a study of T cell repertoires in cytomegalovirus infection. Study-level information: Based on public TCR beta signatures, there were indications of CMV infection and of a matching HLA type. Study-wide findings and caveats: Within the response measured ex vivo, HLA-C-restricted CMV-specific TCR beta clonotypes were dominant. The cumulative frequency of public TCR beta families identified carriers of CMV plus the relevant HLA.

Trimming at V came to 5 bases and at J to 6 bases, leaving 9 bases not matched to a gene. CDR1 is SGHTA and CDR2 is FQGTGA in the germline V gene. The CDR3 consists of 16 residues. TCRdb itself ran the reads through MiXCR, one entry per CDR3 protein. The sample lists around 190,000 distinct CDR3 sequences, 13% to 15% occurring once. This clonotype has at least ten counts. Its antigen is undetermined. This receptor was identified in a human donor in good health (CMV status not recorded). Some clones in this sample may be carry-over from other donors' samples. Sequences were obtained from PBMCs. The V gene is TRBV7-3, the J gene TRBJ2-7; TRBD2 matches at 14 bases. The CDR3 reads CASSPRTSGRLSEQYF. The CDR3 DNA sequence: TGTGCCAGCAGCCCCCGGACTAGCGGGAGGTTGAGCGAGCAGTACTTC. The entire variable domain, with the rest obtained from reference TRBV7-3 and TRBJ2-7, is as follows: GAGVSQTPSNKVTEKGKYVELRCDPISGHTALYWYRQSLGQGPEFLIYFQGTGAADDSGLPNDRFFAVRPEGSVSTLKIQRTERGDSAVYLCASSPRTSGRLSEQYFGPGTRLTVT.